These T cell receptor beta chains were read from a single sample in a study of brain metastases from non-small cell lung cancer. Profiled with immunoSEQ multiplex PCR; TCRdb holds only in-frame clones, not every one. The sample contains 4,000 to 5,000 clones, around 86% of which appear only once. The source material was primary lung tumor tissue. The receptors shown here come from a donor aged 40 or older with non-small cell lung cancer. The CDR3 runs from the conserved cysteine through the conserved F or W. D genes are given only for firm matches. A row's size may be missing; if present it is once, few, many or a size class.

clone_size,v_call,d_call,j_call,cdr3_nt,cdr3_aa
few,TRBV19,TRBD1,TRBJ1-1,TGTGCCAGTAGTAGCAGCAGACAGGGGCGGCACACTGAAGCTTTCTTT,CASSSSRQGRHTEAFF
NA,TRBV9,TRBD1,TRBJ2-2,TGTGCCAGCAGCGTGGGGACAGTTGGAAGAGCCGGGGAGCTGTTTTTT,CASSVGTVGRAGELFF
NA,TRBV28,NA,TRBJ2-1,TGTGCCAGCAGTCCACCAGAGCCCTACAATGAGCAGTTCTTC,CASSPPEPYNEQFF
few,TRBV7-6,NA,TRBJ2-7,TGTGCCAGCAGCTTAAACAAGGGGTACGAGCAGTACTTC,CASSLNKGYEQYF
NA,TRBV7-9,NA,TRBJ2-1,TGTGCCAGCAGCGTCAGCGGATCCGTCTCCTACAATGAGCAGTTCTTC,CASSVSGSVSYNEQFF
NA,TRBV28,TRBD1,TRBJ2-7,TGTGCCAGCAGTTCGTACGGGACAGGCCTCTACGAGCAGTACTTC,CASSSYGTGLYEQYF
NA,TRBV4-3,NA,TRBJ2-7,TGCGCCAGCAGCCAAGCGCCGCAGGGGGGCTACGAGCAGTACTTC,CASSQAPQGGYEQYF
NA,TRBV15,NA,TRBJ2-1,TGTGCCATCAGCAGGCCGGGAATCGAGGGCAATGAGCAGTTCTTC,CAISRPGIEGNEQFF
NA,TRBV30,NA,TRBJ1-2,TGTGCCTGGAGTGGGAGGGACTACACCTTC,CAWSGRDYTF
NA,TRBV14,NA,TRBJ2-1,TGTGCCAGCAGCCAAGCGGGCCCGAATGAGCAGTTCTTC,CASSQAGPNEQFF
NA,TRBV4-3,TRBD2,TRBJ2-7,TGCGCCAGCAGCCTCACGTGGGGACTAGCGGGAGACGAGCAGTACTTC,CASSLTWGLAGDEQYF
NA,TRBV11-3,NA,TRBJ2-2,TGTGCCAGCAGCTCACAGAGGACGGGCGGGGAGCTGTTTTTT,CASSSQRTGGELFF
NA,TRBV7-9,NA,TRBJ2-5,TGTGCCAGCACAAGGTATCACCAAGAGACCCAGTACTTC,CASTRYHQETQYF
NA,TRBV2,NA,TRBJ2-5,TGTGCCAGCAGTGAACGGGAGACCCAGTACTTC,CASSERETQYF
NA,TRBV2,TRBD2,TRBJ2-7,TGTGCCAGCAGTCGGCGGGAGGCCCTCGAGCAGTACTTC,CASSRREALEQYF
NA,TRBV7-7,NA,TRBJ1-5,TGTTCTAGCAGCGACGGGGACAAAAGCAATCAGCCCCAGCATTTT,CSSSDGDKSNQPQHF